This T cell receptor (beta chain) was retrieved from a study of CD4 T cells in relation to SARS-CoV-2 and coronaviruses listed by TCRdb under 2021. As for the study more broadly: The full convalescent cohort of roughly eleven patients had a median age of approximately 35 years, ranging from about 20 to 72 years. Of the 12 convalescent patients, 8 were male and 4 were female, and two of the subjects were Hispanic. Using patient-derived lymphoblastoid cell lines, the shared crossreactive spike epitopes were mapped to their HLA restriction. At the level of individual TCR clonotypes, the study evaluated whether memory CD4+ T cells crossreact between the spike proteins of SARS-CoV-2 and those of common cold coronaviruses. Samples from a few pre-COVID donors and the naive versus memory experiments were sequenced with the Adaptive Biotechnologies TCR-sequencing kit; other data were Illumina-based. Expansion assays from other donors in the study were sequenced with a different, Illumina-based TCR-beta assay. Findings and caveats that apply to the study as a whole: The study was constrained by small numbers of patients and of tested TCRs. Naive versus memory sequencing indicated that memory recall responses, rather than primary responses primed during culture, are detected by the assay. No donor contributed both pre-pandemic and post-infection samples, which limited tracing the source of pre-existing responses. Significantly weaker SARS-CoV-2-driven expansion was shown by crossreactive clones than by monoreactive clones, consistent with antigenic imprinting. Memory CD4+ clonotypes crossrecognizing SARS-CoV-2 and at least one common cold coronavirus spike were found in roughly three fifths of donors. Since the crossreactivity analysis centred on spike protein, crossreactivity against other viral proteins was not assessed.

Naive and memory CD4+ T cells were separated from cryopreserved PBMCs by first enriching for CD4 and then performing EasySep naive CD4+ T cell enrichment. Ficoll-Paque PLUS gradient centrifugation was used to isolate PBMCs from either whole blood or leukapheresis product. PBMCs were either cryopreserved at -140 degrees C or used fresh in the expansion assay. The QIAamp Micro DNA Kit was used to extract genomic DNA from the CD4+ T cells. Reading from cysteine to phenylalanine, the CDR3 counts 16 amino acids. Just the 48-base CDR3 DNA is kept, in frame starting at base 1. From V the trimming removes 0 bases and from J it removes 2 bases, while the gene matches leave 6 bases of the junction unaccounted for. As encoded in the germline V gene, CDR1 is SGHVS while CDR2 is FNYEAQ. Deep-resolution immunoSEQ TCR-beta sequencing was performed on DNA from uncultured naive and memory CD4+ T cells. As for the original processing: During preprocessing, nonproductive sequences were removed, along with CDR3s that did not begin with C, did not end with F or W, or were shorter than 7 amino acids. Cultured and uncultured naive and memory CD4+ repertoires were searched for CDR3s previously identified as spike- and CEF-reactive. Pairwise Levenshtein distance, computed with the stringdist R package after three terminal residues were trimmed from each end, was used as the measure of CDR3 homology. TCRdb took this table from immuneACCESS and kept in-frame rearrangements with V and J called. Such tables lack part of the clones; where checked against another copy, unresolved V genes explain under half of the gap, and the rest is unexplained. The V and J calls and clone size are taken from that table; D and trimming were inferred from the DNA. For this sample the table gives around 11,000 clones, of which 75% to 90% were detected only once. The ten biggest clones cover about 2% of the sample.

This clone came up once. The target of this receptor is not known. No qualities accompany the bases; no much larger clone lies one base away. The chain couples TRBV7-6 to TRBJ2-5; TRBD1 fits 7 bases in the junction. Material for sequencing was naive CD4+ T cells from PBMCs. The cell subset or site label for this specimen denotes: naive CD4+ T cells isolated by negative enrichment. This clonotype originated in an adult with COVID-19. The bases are TGTGCCAGCAGCTTAGCGCCGGACAGGAGTCAAGAGACCCAGTACTTC. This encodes CASSLAPDRSQETQYF.